The 20 T cell receptor beta chains below all came from one sample that was sequenced in a study of regulatory T cells in long-lasting Graves disease. CDR3-region Arm-PCR and iRepertoire HTBI primers produced the TCR beta libraries. One entry per CDR3 protein, called by TCRdb with MiXCR from the multiplex PCR reads. The data show roughly 400,000 distinct CDR3 sequences, roughly 21% seen once. Time point defined: persistent/refractory GD, antithyroid drugs over 5 years with positive TRAb. PBMC-extracted RNA yielded the TCR library. Sample: peripheral blood mononuclear cells (PBMCs), taken when the disease was refractory, from a patient treated with antithyroid drugs. These receptors all stem from a female donor with Graves disease.

This clonotype appeared a few times. The V call is TRBV3-1, the J call TRBJ1-1, with TRBD1 matching over 10 bases. J gave up 4 bases and V 0 bases, and 2 bases lay outside the gene matches. The CDR3 extends over 15 amino acids. The germline gives CDR1 LGHDT, CDR2 YNNKEL (reference sequence). CDR3 loop: CASSQEGTGVTEAFF. CDR3 sequence (DNA): TGTGCCAGCAGCCAAGAGGGGACAGGGGTCACTGAAGCTTTCTTT.

This rearrangement joins TRBV5-1 to TRBJ2-3; 10 nucleotides line up with TRBD1. CDR3 length equals 14 residues. CDR1 and CDR2 (germline): SGHRS, YFSETQ. Unmatched junction bases numbered 7, after V lost 4 bases and J lost 8 bases. CDR3 region: CASSPGTGDGTQYF. The DNA of the CDR3 is TGCGCCAGCAGCCCCGGGACAGGGGACGGTACGCAGTATTTT.

This clonotype showed up just a few times. V and J are TRBV9 and TRBJ1-2; D is unclear. Germline-derived CDR1 and CDR2 are SGDLS and YYNGEE. V lost 0 bases and J lost 8, with 11 bases in between. CDR3 length: 13 residues. This CDR3 reads CASSVGEGNGYTF. In DNA, the CDR3 is TGTGCCAGCAGCGTAGGGGAAGGGAACGGCTACACCTTC.

This clonotype has a handful of counts. The rearrangement uses TRBV15 and TRBJ1-4; D gene ambiguous. The CDR3 runs to 13 residues. From germline, CDR1 is LNHNV and CDR2 YYDKDF (reference sequence). V was trimmed by 1 base and J by 5 bases, leaving 5 bases between them. The CDR3 sequence is CATSRVGNEKLFF. DNA for the CDR3: TGTGCCACCAGCAGAGTTGGGAATGAAAAACTGTTTTTT.

This clonotype was recorded many times. V is TRBV20-1 and J is TRBJ1-6; 9 bases agree with TRBD1. Germline V gene data show CDR1 as DFQATT and CDR2 as SNEGSKA (reference sequence). The CDR3 length is 14 residues. The trim removed 8 bases at V and 8 bases at J, leaving 10 bases unmatched. Here the CDR3 DNA reads TGCAGTCCCCTTGCGGGACAGGGTGATTCACCCCTCCACTTT. Translation gives CSPLAGQGDSPLHF.

In DNA form, the CDR3 reads TGTGCCAGTAGTATCGTAGTAGGAAATCAGCCCCAGCATTTT. As protein: CASSIVVGNQPQHF. J is TRBJ1-5 and V is TRBV19, with D uncertain. The germline V and J ends were trimmed by 3 bases and 4 bases, with 10 bases remaining between them. The germline V gene encodes CDR1 LNHDA and CDR2 SQIVND (reference sequence). This CDR3 region has 14 residues.

On this clonotype itself: The junction departs from germline at one end; a sequencing error may be responsible. This rearrangement joins TRBV7-2 to TRBJ2-1, with TRBD2 matching 9 bases. The CDR3 is 15 residues long. Per the germline V gene, CDR1 is SGHTA and CDR2 is FQGNSA. CDR3 DNA: TGCGCCAGCAGCCAGTCTAGCGGGGCCTACAATGAGCAGTTCTTC. It yields the protein CASSQSSGAYNEQFF.

The table lists this clonotype with many counts. The V gene is TRBV7-9, the J gene TRBJ2-5, with D possibly TRBD1 on 5 matching bases. The CDR3 runs to 13 residues. Between the trimmed V and J ends, which lost 2 bases and 4 bases, there was a span of 8 bases. Per germline, CDR1 SEHNR and CDR2 FQNEAQ (reference sequence). CDR3 amino acids: CASSLSGAETQYF. The CDR3 nucleotides are TGTGCCAGCAGCTTAAGTGGGGCAGAGACCCAGTACTTC.

This clonotype was counted a few times. The V and J genes are TRBV10-3 and TRBJ2-7; the D gene is possibly TRBD2 (6 bases). The germline gives CDR1 ENHRY, CDR2 SYGVKD. The CDR3 is made up of 15 amino acids. V lost 8 bases to trimming and J lost 2 bases, with 19 bases between them. DNA of the CDR3: TGTGCCATCTCTGATCGTGGCGGGAAGACCTACGAGCAGTACTTC. Translating gives CAISDRGGKTYEQYF.

The CDR3 DNA sequence: TGCAGTGCTAGTTTTGGTCATCACGGGGAAAAACTGTTTTTT. This encodes CSASFGHHGEKLFF. The chain is built from TRBV20-1 and TRBJ1-4; no reliable D call. V gave up 3 bases and J gave up 8 bases, with 16 bases separating them. Germline CDR1 DFQATT, CDR2 SNEGSKA (reference sequence). The CDR3 spans 14 residues.

This clonotype was observed a handful of times. The chain links TRBV7-2 to TRBJ2-7, with D possibly TRBD1 on 6 matching bases. Germline V gene sequence: CDR1 SGHTA, CDR2 FQGNSA. V was pared by 2 bases and J by 0 bases, with 11 bases between. This CDR3 is built from 15 residues. The CDR3 spells CASSLSSGDSYEQYF. The CDR3 bases are TGTGCCAGCAGCTTATCGTCAGGGGACTCCTACGAGCAGTACTTC.

This clonotype was seen many times. V is TRBV2 and J is TRBJ1-6, with 8 bases lining up with TRBD1. J was trimmed by 9 bases and V by 5 bases; bases with no gene match: 6. CDR1 is SNHLY and CDR2 is FYNNEI in the germline V gene. This CDR3 contains 14 residues. The CDR3 DNA reads as TGTGCCAGCAGTCCTTTGACAGGGGCTTCACCCCTCCACTTT. Translating gives CASSPLTGASPLHF.

The J gene is TRBJ2-7, the V gene TRBV6-1, with D perhaps matching TRBD1 (6 bases). Germline values: CDR1 MNHNS, CDR2 SASEGT. The CDR3 spans 16 residues. The V end was cut by 0 bases, the J end by 0 bases, with 12 bases between. CDR3 sequence: CASSEAAGTSSYEQYF. The CDR3 region has the DNA TGTGCCAGCAGTGAAGCCGCCGGGACAAGCTCCTACGAGCAGTACTTC.

Regarding this clonotype: A read error may be the cause here, since a much bigger clone is one base away. The conserved phenylalanine or tryptophan is not found at the CDR3 terminus, so this likely reflects a read error. The genes are TRBV3-1 and TRBJ2-5; 9 bases agree with TRBD2. The CDR3 has 18 amino acids. Germline CDR1 reads LGHDT; CDR2 reads YNNKEL (reference sequence). V gave up 1 base and J gave up 1 base; unmatched junction bases: 10. The chain's CDR3 is CASSQVISAGGPQETQYL. The CDR3 DNA is TGTGCCAGCAGCCAAGTGATTTCGGCGGGAGGGCCCCAAGAGACCCAGTACCTC.

The chain is built from TRBV20-1 and TRBJ2-1, with 9 nucleotides matching TRBD2. The CDR3 is 14 amino acids. Germline V gives CDR1 DFQATT, CDR2 SNEGSKA (reference sequence). Trimming removed 1 base from V and 10 bases from J; junction bases left unmatched: 8. CDR3 protein: CSARASGGTSEQFF. The CDR3 DNA follows: TGCAGTGCTAGAGCCAGCGGGGGGACGTCAGAGCAGTTCTTC.

This clonotype was counted a few times. V gene TRBV20-1 combines with J gene TRBJ1-5; the D gene is possibly TRBD1 (5 bases). Trimming shortened V by 6 bases and J by 0 bases, and 21 bases separated the two germline ends. The CDR3 totals 17 residues. Germline V gene sequence: CDR1 DFQATT, CDR2 SNEGSKA (reference sequence). This CDR3 is CSAAETGTLYSNQPQHF. The CDR3 DNA sequence: TGCAGTGCCGCGGAAACCGGGACGCTCTATAGCAATCAGCCCCAGCATTTT.

The chain has TRBV6-1 and TRBJ2-7; the match to TRBD2 covers 9 bases. The CDR3 has 15 amino acids. The germline V gene encodes CDR1 MNHNS and CDR2 SASEGT. V gave up 6 bases and J gave up 7 bases; unmatched junction bases: 13. The CDR3 loop is CASSGGAGGPGEQYF. CDR3 bases: TGTGCCAGCAGCGGAGGGGCGGGAGGGCCAGGTGAGCAGTACTTC.

J is TRBJ1-5 and V is TRBV19, with a tentative D call TRBD1 (6 bases). Germline V lookup: CDR1 LNHDA, CDR2 SQIVND (reference sequence). Trimming shortened V by 8 bases and J by 6 bases, and 23 bases separated the two germline ends. This CDR3 spans 16 amino acids. CDR3 nucleotide sequence: TGTGCCAGTGCCATCTCACAGGGTGTTGGGGGTCAGCCCCAGCATTTT. Its translation: CASAISQGVGGQPQHF.

The chain joins TRBV7-6 to TRBJ1-4, with a tentative D call TRBD1 (6 bases). The CDR3 is made up of 15 amino acids. Germline V gene lookup returns CDR1 SGHVS and CDR2 FNYEAQ. V dropped 1 base and J dropped 3 bases, with 9 bases sitting between them. CDR3 protein: CASSLGTEANEKLFF. The CDR3 bases are TGTGCCAGCAGCTTAGGGACAGAGGCTAATGAAAAACTGTTTTTT. The entire variable domain, with the rest obtained from reference TRBV7-6 and TRBJ1-4, is as follows: GAGVSQSPRYKVTKRGQDVALRCDPISGHVSLYWYRQALGQGPEFLTYFNYEAQQDKSGLPNDRFSAERPEGSISTLTIQRTEQRDSAMYRCASSLGTEANEKLFFGSGTQLSVL.

This clonotype was seen repeatedly, ten times or more. This chain's CDR3 is CSARDVAAQTQYF. CDR3 nucleotides: TGCAGTGCTAGAGATGTTGCGGCACAGACCCAGTACTTC. The V gene is TRBV20-1, the J gene TRBJ2-5; no firm D call. Germline CDR1 is DFQATT and CDR2 is SNEGSKA (reference sequence). The CDR3 runs 13 residues. Trimming cost V 0 bases and J 6 bases, with 11 bases left between them.